Only one count was recorded for the clone carrying this TCR beta chain. These data belong to a study of cytomegalovirus exposure and HLA in healthy donors. Across the whole study: From about 180 million T cells, an earlier analysis saw 100 million to 140 million unique TCR beta sequences.

This CDR3 is 15 amino acids long. Per germline, CDR1 ENHRY and CDR2 SYGVKD. V lost 6 bases, J lost 5 bases, and 11 bases stayed unmatched. PCR primers comprised 60 Vbeta and 13 Jbeta primers. The protocol was immunoSEQ multiplex PCR, while the TCRdb copy is restricted to in-frame clones and leaves out a portion. This table holds 100,000 to 150,000 clones, 81% found once. The sequence came from a woman under 40 in good health and CMV-seronegative. Sequencing used PBMCs. The V and J genes are TRBV10-3 and TRBJ2-5; TRBD1 agrees at 8 bases. The CDR3 protein is CAIRATGVDGETQYF. The DNA for the CDR3 is TGTGCCATCAGGGCGACAGGGGTGGATGGGGAGACCCAGTACTTC.